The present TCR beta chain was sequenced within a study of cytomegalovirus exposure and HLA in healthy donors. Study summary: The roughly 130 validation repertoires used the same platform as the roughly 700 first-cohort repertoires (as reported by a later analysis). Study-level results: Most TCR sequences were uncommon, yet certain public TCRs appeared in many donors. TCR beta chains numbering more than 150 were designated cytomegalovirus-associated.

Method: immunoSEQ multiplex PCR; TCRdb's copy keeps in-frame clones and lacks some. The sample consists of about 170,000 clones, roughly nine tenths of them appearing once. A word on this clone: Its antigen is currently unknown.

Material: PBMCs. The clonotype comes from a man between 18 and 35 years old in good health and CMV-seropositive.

The CDR3 here is CASSLVGGETYEQYF. The CDR3 DNA sequence: TGTGCCAGCAGTTTGGTTGGAGGGGAGACCTACGAGCAGTACTTC. The chain carries TRBV28 and TRBJ2-7; tentatively, D is TRBD2 (6 bases). Germline loops: CDR1 MDHEN, CDR2 SYDVKM. The V end was cut by 3 bases, the J end by 2 bases, with 14 bases between. The CDR3 spans 15 residues.